This T cell receptor (beta chain) emerged from a study of CD8 T cells in ankylosing spondylitis. The study, taken as a whole, reports: Earlier studies detected some motif variants in reactive arthritis synovial fluid and blood. Disease-linked clones proved CD8+ and comparatively uncommon in peripheral blood. Disease-associated clones were reportedly significantly overrepresented in matched ankylosing spondylitis synovial fluid. Blood of patients with ankylosing spondylitis appeared to be characterized by a TCR beta motif of about 8 highly homologous variants.

CDR1 SGHRS and CDR2 YFSETQ come from the germline V gene. The CDR3 has 14 residues. V lost 6 bases and J 3 bases, leaving 15 bases between the germline ends. A note on this clonotype: Its antigen is not known.

It was by quantitative 5'-RACE with molecular barcodes that TCR beta libraries were made. A single record per CDR3 protein comes from TCRdb applying MiXCR to the 5' RACE reads. The sample gives 750,000 to 850,000 distinct CDR3 sequences, approximately 12% of which show up once; 0.45% to 0.6% is in the top ten. The sequenced material came from blood, either unsorted or a sorted T cell fraction (not recorded which). V gene TRBV5-1 combines with J gene TRBJ1-2, with D tentatively TRBD1 (5 bases). This sequence was found in a male donor with ankylosing spondylitis. This CDR3 is CASNSGLYYYGYTF. The CDR3 DNA sequence: TGCGCCAGCAACTCGGGACTTTACTACTATGGCTACACCTTC.